This T cell receptor (beta chain) was captured by sequencing in a study of response to subunit inactivated influenza vaccine. Study-level points and caveats: Seasonal influenza vaccination, on each occasion, was suggested by the authors to recruit few new T cells.

For this clonotype: Its cognate antigen is unknown.

MiXCR was run by TCRdb on the RT-PCR reads, yielding one entry per CDR3 protein. In the table there are under 950,000 distinct CDR3 sequences, over 20% of which are singletons. Germline CDR1 is LGHNA and CDR2 is YSLEER. CDR3 length equals 17 residues. With 3 bases clipped from V and 4 bases from J, the junction kept 7 bases outside the gene matches. This clonotype originated in a man aged 50-60 years who received an inactivated influenza vaccine. The sample was PBMCs from blood, taken about 5 days after vaccination. The rearrangement links TRBV4-3 to TRBJ2-3; 13 bases map to TRBD2. The CDR3 spells CASSHQTSGGFADTQYF. CDR3 nucleotide sequence: TGCGCCAGCAGCCACCAGACTAGCGGGGGGTTCGCAGATACGCAGTATTTT.